The 16 T cell receptor beta chains given below trace back to one sample, sequenced in a study of CD8 T cells in Susac syndrome. Reverse transcription of about 0.5 to 1 ug RNA used random hexamers. TCRdb ran MiXCR on the immunoSEQ multiplex PCR reads and lists one entry per CDR3 protein. The data hold around 140,000 distinct CDR3 sequences, with approximately 79% observed a single time. The source material was CD8+ T cells from PBMCs. The receptors derive from a human donor with multiple sclerosis.

The genes are TRBV7-9 and TRBJ2-1, with 8 nucleotides matching TRBD2. Per the germline V gene, CDR1 is SEHNR and CDR2 is FQNEAQ (reference sequence). This CDR3 contains 16 residues. Trimming took 5 bases from V and 7 from J; bases not matched to a gene: 13. CDR3 region: CASSPQASGRGNEQFF. The CDR3 DNA reads as TGTGCCAGCAGCCCCCAGGCGAGCGGGAGAGGTAATGAGCAGTTCTTC.

This chain joins TRBV6-1 and TRBJ2-7, with 8 positions matching TRBD1. Unmatched junction bases numbered 2, after V lost 4 bases and J lost 3 bases. Per germline, CDR1 MNHNS and CDR2 SASEGT. The CDR3 spans 13 residues. The CDR3 loop is CASSAGGGYEQYF. The CDR3 nucleotides read TGTGCCAGCAGTGCAGGGGGCGGCTACGAGCAGTACTTC.

The chain combines TRBV21-1 with TRBJ1-2; the D call TRBD1 from the table was never checked on the DNA. TRBV21-1 is noted as a pseudogene. This CDR3 is 18 amino acids long. DNA of the CDR3: TGTGCCAGCAGCAAAGTTGGGCAGGGGGACCTCCCTAACTATGGCTACACCTTC. The encoded protein is CASSKVGQGDLPNYGYTF.

The rearrangement joins TRBV20-1 to TRBJ2-5; D gene unclear. This CDR3 is built from 14 residues. Trimming stripped 1 base from V and 3 bases from J, with 12 bases between. CDR1 is DFQATT, CDR2 SNEGSKA, per germline (reference sequence). The CDR3 sequence is CSARGRQFEETQYF. The CDR3 region has the DNA TGCAGTGCTAGAGGTCGGCAGTTTGAAGAGACCCAGTACTTC.

This clonotype showed up just once. The chain recombines TRBV2 with TRBJ1-4; D is perhaps TRBD1 (5 bases). The CDR3 consists of 15 residues. In germline, CDR1 is SNHLY, CDR2 FYNNEI. The V and J ends lost 2 bases and 8 bases respectively, with 15 bases between them. The CDR3 protein is CASSESGGVLEKLFF. CDR3 DNA: TGTGCCAGCAGTGAATCGGGGGGAGTTTTAGAAAAACTGTTTTTT.

J is TRBJ1-2 and V is TRBV29-1; TRBD1 aligns across 8 bases. The V gene end was trimmed by 7 bases and the J gene end by 7 bases; junction bases not matched to a gene: 14. Germline loops: CDR1 SQVTM, CDR2 ANQGSEA. The CDR3 contains 14 residues. The CDR3 spells CSASQTGAPFGYTF. The CDR3 bases are TGCAGCGCATCACAGACAGGGGCTCCCTTTGGCTACACCTTC.

The chain carries TRBV28 and TRBJ1-2; D not resolved. The germline V and J ends were trimmed by 3 bases and 2 bases, with 13 bases remaining between them. CDR1 MDHEN and CDR2 SYDVKM come from the germline V gene. There are 15 residues in the CDR3. DNA of the CDR3: TGTGCCAGCAGTTTGCCCGGGATCCTAAACTATGGCTACACCTTC. Translating it yields CASSLPGILNYGYTF.

This clonotype was counted once. This chain uses TRBV7-9 with TRBJ2-2, with a possible D match to TRBD1 (6 bases). Germline V lookup: CDR1 SEHNR, CDR2 FQNEAQ (reference sequence). V was clipped by 5 bases and J by 6 bases, with 22 bases between them. This CDR3 is built from 17 residues. The chain's CDR3 is CASSPDSWVGWAGELFF. The CDR3 DNA is TGTGCCAGCAGCCCGGACAGTTGGGTCGGTTGGGCCGGGGAGCTGTTTTTT.

The V call is TRBV9, the J call TRBJ1-2, with a tentative D call TRBD1 (5 bases). Germline values: CDR1 SGDLS, CDR2 YYNGEE. The length of the CDR3 is 12 residues. Trimming pared 1 base from V and 5 bases from J, leaving 6 bases between. CDR3 DNA: TGTGCCAGCAGCGTATCAGGGTATGGCTACACCTTC. Translated: CASSVSGYGYTF.

In nucleotides, the CDR3 is TGTGCCAGCAGCTTAGCGCCCGACCCCTCTGGAAACACCATATATTTT. The encoded protein is CASSLAPDPSGNTIYF. This chain connects TRBV7-9 to TRBJ1-3; D uncertain. Looked up from germline, CDR1 is SEHNR and CDR2 is FQNEAQ (reference sequence). This CDR3 comprises 16 residues. Trimming removed 0 bases at V and 0 bases at J, with 9 bases between.

The gene calls are TRBV18 and TRBJ2-7, with 7 bases identical to TRBD2. V shed 2 bases and J 2 bases; nucleotides not matched to a gene: 3. This CDR3 region has 14 residues. Germline lookup yields CDR1 KGHSH and CDR2 LQKENI. The CDR3 sequence: CASSPGGGTYEQYF. The DNA for the CDR3 is TGTGCCAGCTCACCAGGGGGGGGGACCTACGAGCAGTACTTC.

This clonotype showed up just a few times. The rearrangement links TRBV7-6 to TRBJ1-4; maybe TRBD1 (5 bases). V gave up 2 bases and J gave up 7 bases, with 8 bases separating them. This CDR3 comprises 13 residues. Germline V lookup: CDR1 SGHVS, CDR2 FNYEAQ. CDR3 sequence (DNA): TGTGCCAGCAGCTTACAGGGTGTTGAAAAACTGTTTTTT. It yields the protein CASSLQGVEKLFF.

The V call is TRBV4-1, the J call TRBJ1-6; D not certain. Deletions cut 2 bases from V and 10 bases from J, with 15 bases between. CDR1 and CDR2 (germline): MGHRA, YSYEKL. The CDR3 runs 15 residues. CDR3 in amino acids: CASSQFKEGFSPLHF. The CDR3 nucleotides read TGCGCCAGCAGCCAATTTAAGGAGGGATTCTCACCCCTCCACTTT.

The chain joins TRBV24-1 to TRBJ2-3; maybe TRBD1 (6 bases). The CDR3 sequence is 11 residues long. V was pared by 9 bases and J by 5 bases, with 8 bases between. CDR1 KGHDR and CDR2 SFDVKD come from the germline V gene. DNA of the CDR3: TGTGCCACCTTAGGGGGAGATACGCAGTATTTT. Translated: CATLGGDTQYF.

The J gene is TRBJ1-3, the V gene TRBV5-5, with a possible D match to TRBD1 (5 bases). Germline V gene lookup returns CDR1 SGHKS and CDR2 YYEKEE (reference sequence). With 4 bases removed from V and 3 bases from J, the gap between germline ends came to 11 bases. The CDR3 covers 14 residues. The CDR3 bases are TGTGCCAGCAGCCTCGACAGAAATGGAAACACCATATATTTT. It encodes CASSLDRNGNTIYF.

The chain joins TRBV6-5 to TRBJ2-1; no definite D call. The germline gives CDR1 MNHEY, CDR2 SVGAGI. The CDR3 has 15 residues. With 2 bases removed from V and 0 bases from J, the gap between germline ends came to 8 bases. The CDR3, as DNA: TGTGCCAGCAGTTACAGGTCGTCCTCCTACAATGAGCAGTTCTTC. This gives the protein CASSYRSSSYNEQFF.